These 13 T cell receptor beta chains were sequenced from one sample in a study of blood T cell repertoires in COVID-19. Method: immunoSEQ multiplex PCR; TCRdb's copy keeps in-frame clones and lacks some. Seen here are about 110,000 clones, roughly 91% observed once, and the top ten hold roughly 3.3%. Source material: peripheral blood. Receptor source: a woman between 50 and 59 years old with acute or convalescent COVID-19.

The V call is TRBV10-1, the J call TRBJ2-2; 8 bases are shared with TRBD2. The trim removed 0 bases at V and 15 bases at J, leaving 12 bases unmatched. The CDR3 has 15 residues. CDR1 WNHNN and CDR2 SYGVQD come from the germline V gene (reference sequence). The CDR3 DNA reads TGCGCCAGCAGTGAGTCGAAGGCCCAAACCGGGGGGGTGTTTTTT. Translation: CASSESKAQTGGVFF.

V usage is TRBV18 and J usage is TRBJ2-1, with 8 nucleotides matching TRBD2. This CDR3 region has 16 residues. The V gene's germline CDR1 is KGHSH and CDR2 LQKENI. J gave up 0 bases and V 7 bases, and 8 bases lay outside the gene matches. The CDR3 DNA follows: TGTGCCAGCTTTATGACTAGCGTGGACTCCTACAATGAGCAGTTCTTC. Protein: CASFMTSVDSYNEQFF.

The J gene is TRBJ1-2, the V gene TRBV24-1, with D perhaps TRBD1 (6 bases). The CDR3 is 15 amino acids. The ends were cut back, 0 bases at V and 8 bases at J, with 15 bases in the middle. Germline V gene lookup returns CDR1 KGHDR and CDR2 SFDVKD. CDR3 sequence (DNA): TGTGCCACCAGTGATTTGACTGCAGGGGCTGGAGGCTACACCTTC. Translating it yields CATSDLTAGAGGYTF.

The rearrangement joins TRBV7-9 to TRBJ1-2; the match to TRBD1 covers 10 bases. The CDR3 covers 13 residues. Germline V gene lookup returns CDR1 SEHNR and CDR2 FQNEAQ (reference sequence). V shed 4 bases, J shed 7 bases, and the junction held 3 bases outside the gene matches. CDR3 sequence (DNA): TGTGCCAGCAGCTCGACAGGGGGCGGTGGCTACACCTTC. It yields the protein CASSSTGGGGYTF.

The chain couples TRBV27 to TRBJ1-3, with 7 bases aligning to TRBD1. The J segment lost 1 base and the V segment lost 4 bases, leaving 4 bases of the junction unmatched. The germline gives CDR1 MNHEY, CDR2 SMNVEV (reference sequence). This CDR3 region has 15 residues. The CDR3 here is CASSSTGSSGNTIYF. The CDR3 DNA reads TGTGCCAGCAGTTCGACAGGGAGTTCTGGAAACACCATATATTTT.

The V call is TRBV13, the J call TRBJ2-3, with TRBD2 identical over 8 bases. The CDR3 consists of 19 residues. The junction had 16 bases not matched to a gene; V was cut back by 2 bases and J by 3 bases. CDR1 is PRHDT and CDR2 is FYEKMQ in the germline V gene (reference sequence). Here the CDR3 reads CASSLNPPGVAGNTDTQYF. CDR3 DNA sequence: TGTGCCAGCAGCTTAAACCCCCCCGGGGTAGCGGGAAATACAGATACGCAGTATTTT.

The chain links TRBV20-1 to TRBJ1-1; 7 bases are shared with TRBD1. Germline CDR1 and CDR2: DFQATT and SNEGSKA (reference sequence). The CDR3 runs 12 residues. V shed 3 bases, J shed 7 bases, and the junction held 5 bases outside the gene matches. DNA of the CDR3: TGCAGTGCTAGTAAGGGGGCCGGTGAAGCTTTCTTT. It translates to CSASKGAGEAFF.

J is TRBJ1-3 and V is TRBV4-2; possibly TRBD1 for D (5 bases). Germline CDR1 and CDR2: LGHNA and YNFKEQ. V lost 1 base and J lost 1, with 8 bases in between. This CDR3 region has 15 residues. CDR3: CASSQADSSGNTIYF. The DNA for the CDR3 is TGTGCCAGCAGCCAAGCAGACAGTTCTGGAAACACCATATATTTT.

The DNA for the CDR3 is TGTGCCAGTAGTAACACTAGAGGAGAGACCCAGTACTTC. Translation: CASSNTRGETQYF. V usage is TRBV19 and J usage is TRBJ2-5; D perhaps matches TRBD2 (5 bases). The germline V and J ends were trimmed by 4 bases and 4 bases, with 10 bases remaining between them. Germline V gives CDR1 LNHDA, CDR2 SQIVND (reference sequence). CDR3 length: 13 residues.

This clone has only a few counts. This chain joins TRBV11-1 and TRBJ2-7, with a tentative D call TRBD2 (5 bases). The CDR3 consists of 14 residues. Germline assignment: CDR1 SGHAT and CDR2 FQDESV (reference sequence). Trimming cost V 6 bases and J 4 bases, with 16 bases left between them. The CDR3 nucleotides read TGTGCCAGCAGTGTGAGCGGACCAAGTTACGAGCAGTACTTC. Its protein is CASSVSGPSYEQYF.

The CDR3 spells CASSLRGAKNIQYF. The CDR3, as DNA: TGTGCCAGCAGCCTGAGAGGGGCCAAAAACATTCAGTACTTC. The J gene is TRBJ2-4, the V gene TRBV14; the D gene is possibly TRBD2 (5 bases). Germline lookup yields CDR1 SGHDN and CDR2 FVKESK. V shed 4 bases and J shed 1 base, with 8 bases lying between them. This CDR3 region has 14 residues.

The V gene is TRBV27, the J gene TRBJ2-5; TRBD1 aligns across 12 bases. The germline V gene has CDR1 MNHEY and CDR2 SMNVEV (reference sequence). This CDR3 is 16 amino acids long. Trimming took 5 bases from V and 5 from J; bases not matched to a gene: 9. In DNA form, the CDR3 reads TGTGCCAGCAGTCCAGTCGGGACAGGGGGCCGGGAGACCCAGTACTTC. It codes for CASSPVGTGGRETQYF.

V and J are TRBV7-9 and TRBJ2-7, with unresolved D. CDR3 length: 16 amino acids. Germline CDR1 SEHNR, CDR2 FQNEAQ (reference sequence). V dropped 4 bases and J dropped 0 bases, with 16 bases sitting between them. DNA for the CDR3: TGTGCCAGCAGCTCGAAAGCCTCGCTCACCTCCTACGAGCAGTACTTC. It encodes CASSSKASLTSYEQYF.